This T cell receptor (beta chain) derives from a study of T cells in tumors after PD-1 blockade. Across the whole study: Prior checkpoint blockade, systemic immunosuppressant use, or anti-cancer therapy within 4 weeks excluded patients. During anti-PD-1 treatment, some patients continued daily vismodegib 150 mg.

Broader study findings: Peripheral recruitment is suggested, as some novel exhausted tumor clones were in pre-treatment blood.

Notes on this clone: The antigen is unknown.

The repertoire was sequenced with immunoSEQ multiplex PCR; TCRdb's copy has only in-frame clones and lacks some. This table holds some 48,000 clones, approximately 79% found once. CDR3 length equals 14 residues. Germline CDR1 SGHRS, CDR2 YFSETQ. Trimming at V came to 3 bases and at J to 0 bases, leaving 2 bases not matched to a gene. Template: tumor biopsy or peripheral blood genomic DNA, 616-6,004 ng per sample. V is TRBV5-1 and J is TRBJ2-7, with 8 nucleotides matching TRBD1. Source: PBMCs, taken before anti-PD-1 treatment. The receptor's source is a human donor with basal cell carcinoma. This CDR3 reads CASSSTGGSYEQYF. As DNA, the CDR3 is TGCGCCAGCAGCTCAACAGGGGGCTCCTACGAGCAGTACTTC.